Below, 3 T cell receptor beta chains from the same sample are listed, as sequenced in a study of control samples from healthy donors and cancer patients. Profiled with immunoSEQ multiplex PCR; TCRdb holds only in-frame clones, not every one. This sample yields about 69,000 clones, of which 75% to 90% are seen a single time; 2.9% belongs to the top ten. The sample was PBMCs. The receptors derive from a woman between 50 and 59 years old with lung cancer.

This rearrangement joins TRBV4-2 to TRBJ2-2, with D perhaps matching TRBD1 (6 bases). This CDR3 spans 16 amino acids. The germline V and J ends were trimmed by 5 bases and 1 base, with 14 bases remaining between them. CDR1 and CDR2 (germline): LGHNA, YNFKEQ. The CDR3 loop is CASSYVGHGNTGELFF. CDR3 DNA sequence: TGTGCCAGCAGCTACGTGGGACACGGGAACACCGGGGAGCTGTTTTTT.

The chain links TRBV9 to TRBJ2-1; the D call may be TRBD1 or TRBD2 (5 bases each). Trimming stripped 1 base from V and 4 bases from J, with 12 bases between. The germline V gene has CDR1 SGDLS and CDR2 YYNGEE. This CDR3 has 15 amino acids. In nucleotides, the CDR3 is TGTGCCAGCAGCGTATTGGGGGAACGATACAATGAGCAGTTCTTC. Its protein is CASSVLGERYNEQFF.

This clone was seen a single time. This sequence joins TRBV6-2 or TRBV6-3 and TRBJ1-1; D possibly corresponds to TRBD1 (5 bases). Germline lookup yields CDR1 MNHEY and CDR2 SVGEGT. This CDR3 spans 12 amino acids. Trimming cost V 6 bases and J 5 bases, with 10 bases left between them. The CDR3 DNA follows: TGTGCCAGCAGCCGTTACAGGACTGAAGCTTTCTTT. As protein: CASSRYRTEAFF.